This TCR beta chain was retrieved from a study of molecular identifiers for immune sequencing clone quantification. This clonotype was seen ten or more times. The CDR3 has 16 amino acids. Trimming took 4 bases from V and 5 from J, leaving 21 bases between them. CDR1 is MGHRA, CDR2 YSYEKL, per germline. MiXCR, run by TCRdb on the PCR reads, gives a single entry per CDR3 protein. The table includes 62,000 or so distinct CDR3 sequences, roughly 20% detected once. Source material: naive CD8+ T cells from blood, with Jurkat cell RNA spiked in. Subset given: FACS-sorted CD8+CD4-CCR7+CD45RA+ naive T cells. The source of this sequence is a human donor in good health. Some libraries in this study had Jurkat cell RNA spiked in. V and J are TRBV4-1 and TRBJ2-7; TRBD2 might be the D (6 bases). Written as DNA, the CDR3 is TGCGCCAGCAGCCCTATCGCCTCGGGAGTACGGAACGAGCAGTACTTC. Its protein is CASSPIASGVRNEQYF.